This T cell receptor beta chain stems from a study of cytomegalovirus exposure and HLA in healthy donors listed by TCRdb under 2017. Describing the broader study: An earlier analysis of around 600 of the donors reported 276 Gb of sequence data and roughly 100 million unique TCR beta sequences from around 200 million T cells. To study patterns of TCR occurrence, a later analysis re-analyzed previously published TCR beta repertoires from 666 donors and added high-resolution HLA genotyping. To predict cytomegalovirus infection status, the study brought together high-throughput TCR immunosequencing, statistical association of individual TCRs with disease status, and machine learning. Typing coverage differed by locus: A, B, C, DRB1 and DQB1 were typed in about 629-640 donors, DQA1 in around 500, DPA1 in some 570, and DPB1 in approximately 450. The study aimed to test whether cataloging public T cell receptors could reveal signatures of past pathogen exposure. Across some 400 genotyped donors of the cohort, an average of about 200,000 unique TCR beta nucleotide sequences per donor were sequenced, and roughly 17% of those sequences were non-productive. Besides the first cohort of some 670 subjects, a separate validation cohort made up of some 110 different subjects was used. Rather than drawing on any new phenotypic data, the later analysis identified candidate immune exposures from TCR beta sequences and the way those sequences occurred across donors. The study used immunosequencing to profile the T cell repertoires of 670 or so subjects and linked those repertoires to cytomegalovirus serostatus. Donor age, sex, ethnicity and CMV serostatus were compiled alongside the repertoire data. Every repertoire in the discovery cohort had been generated on one and the same sequencing platform. An early release that covered roughly 600 HLA-typed donors contained approximately 320 gigabases of sequencing data and approximately 85 million unique TCR sequences. Roughly 5 DR-DQ haplotypes were handled as single units for association and clustering, since linkage in the cohort was strong. An earlier analysis of roughly 600 of the donors used high-throughput TCR beta sequencing to judge whether each TCR beta V gene segment behaved as functional or pseudogenic. Genome-wide SNP genotypes for about 65% of the roughly 670 donors were used in a later genetic analysis, which treated that subset as a discovery cohort. HLA typing included class I and class II loci at four-digit resolution. Of the roughly 430 genotyped donors, over 65% fell in the genetic ancestry cluster associated with self-reported Caucasian donors.

What the work shows at the level of the full study, not this receptor alone: Broadly in line with IMGT annotations, most TCR beta V segments showed up in productive rearrangements about 87% or about 30% of the time in an earlier analysis of several hundred of the donors. Linkage disequilibrium might explain the correlated functional status among segregating V segments, but an unknown experimental factor could not be excluded. A further reported finding was that TCR beta sequences accurately predicted the HLA-A and HLA-B alleles for most subjects in the first cohort. In a later genetic analysis, fewer N-insertions in productive TCRs were reported among donors in an Asian-associated ancestry cluster than the 666-donor mean. Roughly uniform sequencing depth across donors was assumed in presence/absence analyses, although this assumption may not hold. According to the authors, the approach could potentially be generalized to other disease states and immunological phenotypes. In a later analysis, HLA-associated TCR beta chains were found to be more clonally expanded and to have lower generation probabilities than equally common non-associated chains. Most CMV-associated TCR beta chains appeared to be HLA-restricted in a later analysis, and the HLA associations seemed to be driven largely by CMV exposure. While some public TCRs were present in many individuals, most TCR sequences turned up only very rarely across donors. Strong co-occurrence of HLA alleles, especially DR and DQ, made assigning TCR associations to individual alleles difficult. A total of 150 to 200 TCR beta chains were listed by the study as associated with cytomegalovirus. The cohort was sequenced for TCR beta chains only, and without alpha or paired-chain data the features that could be detected were limited. Because the 87-base-pair reads could not distinguish some IMGT-functional V segments, including TRBV6-2 and TRBV6-3, those segments were excluded. In vitro tests confirmed that a few of the cytomegalovirus-associated TCR beta chains recognize cytomegalovirus antigens. In a later analysis, around 17,000 TCR beta sequences were associated with specific HLA alleles at a false discovery rate of 0.05. According to a later analysis, TCR association rates differed among HLA loci, with DRB1 alleles showing the most associated TCRs and HLA-C alleles showing the fewest. The classifier was reported to diagnose cytomegalovirus status with high specificity and sensitivity in both the original cohort and the validation cohort. An association between a missense DCLRE1C variant and V-gene and J-gene trimming of TCR beta chains was found in a later genetic analysis and replicated in an independent cohort. In a later analysis, several top co-occurrence clusters were reported to appear linked to parvovirus B19, influenza, CMV and Epstein-Barr virus. The sequencing pipeline was judged likely to have produced a cluster of highly shared sequence variants as a technical artifact. The earlier analysis of approximately 590 of the donors excluded approximately 15 rarely observed V segments, including chromosome 9 orphons, because counts were too low. CMV serostatus was the only immune exposure information available for the cohort. HLA typing was unavailable for some donors at each locus, so association tests used only the typed subset.

This clone was seen only a few times. Which antigen it targets is not known. No base qualities exist here, and no much larger clone lies one base off it. Reading from cysteine to phenylalanine, the CDR3 counts 14 amino acids. CDR3 DNA is the only sequence kept; it has 42 bases, read in frame from the first base. V has 6 bases trimmed and J has 3 bases trimmed; junction bases matching no gene number 4. The germline V gene provides CDR1 MNHEY and CDR2 SVGAGI. Receptor libraries were prepared by the immunoSEQ multiplex PCR assay. A mixture of 60 forward primers for TCR Vbeta segments and 13 reverse primers for TCR Jbeta segments was used in the multiplex PCR. Amplification of the CDR3 region of rearranged TCR beta genes was performed with a multiplex PCR assay on genomic DNA. The Illumina HiSeq System was used to sequence the amplified TCR beta libraries as 87-base-pair reads. Under the source paper's analysis protocol: A later analysis tallied roughly 80 million unique TCR beta chains across the 700 or so repertoires, and around 9.9 million of those chains were shared by two or more donors. A nearest-neighbor algorithm error-corrected the raw reads and collapsed the reads into unique sequences, merging closely related sequences to remove PCR and sequencing errors. To assign V, D and J gene segments, CDR3 sequences were aligned to IMGT reference sequences. For a sequence to be retained, a match of at least six nucleotides to both a V gene segment and a J gene segment was required. A rearrangement counted as productive if the CDR3 had no stop codons and remained in frame with V and J, and every other rearrangement counted as non-productive. CDR3 was defined according to IMGT convention as the region running from the second conserved V-encoded cysteine to the conserved J-encoded phenylalanine. In an earlier analysis of 500 to 650 of the donors, sequences lacking an unambiguous match to a single V gene segment were excluded. An earlier analysis of 587 of the donors called V segments functional above 56.7% productive rearrangements and segregating when the between-donor standard deviation exceeded 5%. To diagnose cytomegalovirus status from the catalog of TCR beta chain sequences, a statistical classification framework was built. In a later analysis, V and J genes were assigned by comparing TCR nucleotide sequences against IMGT/GENE-DB human TR gene sequences. The TCRdist pipeline was used in a later analysis to assign CDR3 sequences and most-parsimonious VDJ recombination scenarios. In a later analysis, every TCR beta chain was defined by the combination of its CDR3 amino acid sequence and its V-gene family, and reads without a unique V-gene family were dropped. To address suspected cross-contamination and a sequencing artifact, a later analysis removed roughly 580 highly shared, low-generation-probability nucleotide sequences. For each public chain, a later analysis derived a clonal expansion index from normalized ranks of inferred template counts within each repertoire. Generation probabilities in a later analysis came from a VDJ recombination model fitted to out-of-frame rearrangements, and those results were checked against IGoR. In a later analysis, TCR-TCR, TCR-HLA and TCR-CMV co-occurrence was scored with hypergeometric tests, and a repertoire-size bias correction was applied to TCR pairs. In a later analysis, false discovery rates were estimated by permuting HLA or CMV assignments 20 times. In a later analysis, co-occurring TCRs were grouped using DBSCAN, with TCRdist sequence similarity added in when clustering inside HLA-allele-positive subsets. For co-occurrence clustering, repertoires with fewer than 30,000 or more than 120,000 public chains were excluded, along with several repertoires with anomalous nucleotide sharing. As stored in TCRdb, this immuneACCESS dataset retains in-frame rearrangements with V and J assigned. A fraction of the clones does not appear; measured against another copy, unresolved V genes explain less than half of the discrepancy, and the remainder lacks a known reason. For V, J and clone size, that table is used; D and trimming come from the DNA. The table for this sample lists about 180,000 clones; about three quarters of them were counted only once. Around 1.6% of the sample goes to the ten largest clones.

The cohort consisted of hundreds of healthy bone marrow donors. At the time of sampling, every cohort member was nominally healthy, though immune exposures that went unrecorded were likely present. The donor tested CMV seronegative, placing the donor among the 350 or so seronegative members of the cohort. A peripheral blood sample was collected from each donor, and TCR beta sequencing was performed on peripheral blood mononuclear cells. The Qiagen DNeasy Blood Extraction Kit was used to extract genomic DNA from the blood cell samples. Recombination linked TRBV6-5 to TRBJ2-1, and TRBD2 matches 8 of the central bases. This TCR was recovered from a man aged 18 to 29 in good health and CMV-seronegative. The source material was PBMCs. The CDR3 protein: CASSLSGNYNEQFF. The sequence in DNA is TGTGCCAGCAGCCTTAGCGGGAACTACAATGAGCAGTTCTTC.